This passage covers 4 T cell receptor beta chains from one sample sequenced in a study of blood T cell repertoires in COVID-19. Using immunoSEQ multiplex PCR, the repertoire was profiled, and TCRdb retains in-frame clones only, with some absent. The table includes more than 100,000 clones, about 86% detected once. Sequenced input: peripheral blood. The origin of the receptors is a woman aged 55 to 70 with active or convalescent COVID-19.

This clone was counted between two and nine times. This rearrangement joins TRBV9 to TRBJ2-7; 7 bases are a match to TRBD2. The V gene's germline CDR1 is SGDLS and CDR2 YYNGEE. CDR3 length: 15 residues. V lost 0 bases and J lost 7; bases outside the gene matches: 10. The CDR3 sequence is CASSVEGLPTGEQYF. CDR3 coding DNA: TGTGCCAGCAGCGTAGAGGGACTACCTACGGGTGAGCAGTACTTC.

The V and J genes are TRBV28 and TRBJ1-1, with D perhaps TRBD1 (5 bases). The CDR3 runs to 14 residues. The germline CDR1 and CDR2 sequences are MDHEN and SYDVKM. The V end lost 2 bases, the J end lost 1 base, and 8 bases lay between the germline ends. CDR3 sequence reads: CASSLTGRNTEAFF. CDR3 nucleotide sequence: TGTGCCAGCAGTTTAACAGGCCGGAACACTGAAGCTTTCTTT.

V is TRBV6-2 or TRBV6-3 and J is TRBJ1-2; possible D gene TRBD1, 6 bases. The CDR3 is made up of 12 amino acids. V was shortened by 5 bases and J by 8 bases, with 12 bases between the two germline ends. CDR1 is MNHEY and CDR2 is SVGEGT in the germline V gene. The CDR3 sequence: CASSDRPSGYTF. The CDR3 DNA is TGTGCCAGCAGTGACAGGCCGTCGGGCTACACCTTC.

The J gene is TRBJ2-5, the V gene TRBV7-9; 15 bases align to TRBD2. In germline, CDR1 is SEHNR, CDR2 FQNEAQ (reference sequence). The CDR3 has 16 amino acids. Losses at the gene ends were 6 bases for V and 2 bases for J; bases not matched to a gene: 4. The CDR3, as DNA: TGTGCCAGCAGTGGACTAGCGGGAGGGTTTCAAGAGACCCAGTACTTC. Translated, it gives CASSGLAGGFQETQYF. Complete variable domain (other parts from reference TRBV7-9 and TRBJ2-5): DTGVSQNPRHKITKRGQNVTFRCDPISEHNRLYWYRQTLGQGPEFLTYFQNEAQLEKSRLLSDRFSAERPKGSFSTLEIQRTEQGDSAMYLCASSGLAGGFQETQYFGPGTRLLVL.